Shown below are 23 T cell receptor beta chains from a single sample sequenced in a study of blood T cell repertoires in COVID-19. Assay: immunoSEQ multiplex PCR; the TCRdb copy retains only in-frame clones and omits some. This sample has about 120,000 clones, with just over 85% found just once. Sequenced: peripheral blood. Every receptor here comes from a man in his forties or fifties with acute or convalescent COVID-19.

The chain joins TRBV6-2 or TRBV6-3 to TRBJ2-5, with 9 bases fitting TRBD2. Germline assignment: CDR1 MNHEY and CDR2 SVGEGT. The CDR3 is 15 amino acids. V lost 0 bases and J lost 5; bases outside the gene matches: 4. CDR3 residues: CASSYSAGGLETQYF. CDR3 bases: TGTGCCAGCAGTTACTCGGCGGGGGGGCTTGAGACCCAGTACTTC.

This chain uses TRBV9 with TRBJ1-4; 10 bases agree with TRBD1. The CDR3 is 15 residues long. V was clipped by 0 bases and J by 11 bases; unmatched bases: 7. CDR1 and CDR2 from the germline V gene are SGDLS and YYNGEE. Written as DNA, the CDR3 is TGTGCCAGCAGCGTAGCTGACAGGGGGCGTGGGAAACTGTTTTTT. It specifies CASSVADRGRGKLFF.

This chain joins TRBV4-1 and TRBJ1-1, with TRBD1 identical over 7 bases. Germline CDR1 reads MGHRA; CDR2 reads YSYEKL. The ends lost 4 bases at V and 5 bases at J; junction bases unmatched: 7. This CDR3 region has 14 residues. CDR3 in DNA: TGCGCCAGCAGCCGGAACACAGGGGTTACTGAAGCTTTCTTT. This translates into CASSRNTGVTEAFF.

This chain joins TRBV5-1 and TRBJ1-1, with D uncertain. This CDR3 comprises 15 residues. The germline CDR1 and CDR2 sequences are SGHRS and YFSETQ. Trimming stripped 0 bases from V and 1 base from J, with 10 bases between. CDR3 bases: TGCGCCAGCAGCTTGGTTCCGGGAGGGAACACTGAAGCTTTCTTT. Protein: CASSLVPGGNTEAFF.

J is TRBJ1-5 and V is TRBV18; 9 positions match TRBD1. The CDR3 length is 13 residues. Trimming at V came to 5 bases and at J to 7 bases, leaving 3 bases not matched to a gene. Germline values: CDR1 KGHSH, CDR2 LQKENI. The CDR3 here is CASSRDRDQPQHF. The CDR3 DNA follows: TGTGCCAGCTCAAGGGACAGGGACCAGCCCCAGCATTTT. Using reference TRBV18 and TRBJ1-5 for the parts outside the CDR3, the full variable domain is NAGVMQNPRHLVRRRGQEARLRCSPMKGHSHVYWYRQLPEEGLKFMVYLQKENIIDESGMPKERFSAEFPKEGPSILRIQQVVRGDSAAYFCASSRDRDQPQHFGDGTRLSIL.

The rearrangement joins TRBV7-9 to TRBJ1-6; TRBD1 aligns across 9 bases. In germline, CDR1 is SEHNR, CDR2 FQNEAQ (reference sequence). V gave up 3 bases and J gave up 8 bases; unmatched junction bases: 5. The CDR3 is 15 amino acids. This chain's CDR3 is CASSFPGQGDSPLHF. The CDR3 nucleotides read TGTGCCAGCAGCTTCCCGGGACAGGGCGATTCACCCCTCCACTTT.

The V and J genes are TRBV24-1 and TRBJ2-7; D might be TRBD1 (6 bases). The germline gives CDR1 KGHDR, CDR2 SFDVKD. This CDR3 spans 14 amino acids. Trimming shortened V by 4 bases and J by 3 bases, and 12 bases separated the two germline ends. As DNA, the CDR3 is TGTGCCACCAGTGAGGGGGCAGGGATCTACGAGCAGTACTTC. Residues: CATSEGAGIYEQYF.

The chain uses TRBV7-2 and TRBJ1-1, with D unresolved. V lost 3 bases and J 1 base, leaving 3 bases between the germline ends. Germline V lookup: CDR1 SGHTA, CDR2 FQGNSA. The CDR3 has 12 amino acids. CDR3 sequence: CASSFKNTEAFF. The CDR3 DNA sequence: TGTGCCAGCAGCTTTAAGAACACTGAAGCTTTCTTT. The full variable domain, rest sourced from reference TRBV7-2 and TRBJ1-1, is GAGVSQSPSNKVTEKGKDVELRCDPISGHTALYWYRQSLGQGLEFLIYFQGNSAPDKSGLPSDRFSAERTGGSVSTLTIQRTQQEDSAVYLCASSFKNTEAFFGQGTRLTVV.

The V gene is TRBV7-9, the J gene TRBJ2-1; a possible D gene is TRBD1 (7 bases). The CDR3 has 13 amino acids. The germline CDR1 and CDR2 sequences are SEHNR and FQNEAQ (reference sequence). V gave up 6 bases and J gave up 8 bases, with 14 bases separating them. The CDR3 DNA is TGTGCCAGCAGGGAGGGGGCCTGGGATGAGCAGTTCTTC. Protein: CASREGAWDEQFF.

The chain employs TRBV7-9 and TRBJ1-3; 10 positions match TRBD1. V shed 2 bases, J shed 7 bases, and the junction held 11 bases outside the gene matches. The CDR3 extends over 17 amino acids. Germline V gene sequence: CDR1 SEHNR, CDR2 FQNEAQ (reference sequence). CDR3 sequence (DNA): TGTGCCAGCAGCTTATATGGGACAGGGGCCCAGGGGAACACCATATATTTT. Translation gives CASSLYGTGAQGNTIYF.

The V gene is TRBV19, the J gene TRBJ1-2, with D possibly TRBD1 on 5 matching bases. V shed 2 bases and J shed 7 bases, with 14 bases lying between them. Germline assignment: CDR1 LNHDA and CDR2 SQIVND (reference sequence). The CDR3 is 14 amino acids. The CDR3 nucleotides read TGTGCCAGTAGTATACCCTCGGGGGACCGTGGCTACACCTTC. Translation gives CASSIPSGDRGYTF.

This chain links TRBV19 with TRBJ2-1; 9 nucleotides line up with TRBD2. CDR3 length: 16 residues. Germline V lookup: CDR1 LNHDA, CDR2 SQIVND (reference sequence). Trimming removed 4 bases from V and 0 bases from J; junction bases left unmatched: 4. The CDR3 DNA is TGTGCCAGTAGTACCCTAGCGGGGAGCTCCTACAATGAGCAGTTCTTC. Protein product: CASSTLAGSSYNEQFF.

The V gene is TRBV11-2, the J gene TRBJ1-1; D is undetermined. The CDR3 covers 13 residues. Germline V CDR1 and CDR2: SGHAT, FQNNGV. The V end lost 6 bases, the J end lost 4 bases, and 12 bases lay between the germline ends. This CDR3 is CASRIGPLTEAFF. The CDR3 nucleotides are TGTGCCAGCAGAATTGGGCCACTCACTGAAGCTTTCTTT.

CDR3 protein: CASSAGRGAPYF. CDR3 sequence (DNA): TGTGCCAGCTCCGCGGGGCGGGGGGCTCCGTACTTC. This chain connects TRBV2 to TRBJ2-7, with 8 bases matching TRBD2. J gave up 12 bases and V 8 bases, and 12 bases lay outside the gene matches. The CDR3 loop spans 12 amino acids. Germline CDR1 is SNHLY and CDR2 is FYNNEI.

V usage is TRBV15 and J usage is TRBJ2-7, with D tentatively TRBD2 (5 bases). The V end was cut by 5 bases, the J end by 6 bases, with 17 bases between. The CDR3 has 14 residues. Germline CDR1 reads LNHNV; CDR2 reads YYDKDF (reference sequence). The CDR3 nucleotides read TGTGCCACCAGCGCCCTCGGAGGACCGGTCGAGCAGTACTTC. Protein product: CATSALGGPVEQYF.

This clone was detected many times. V is TRBV1 and J is TRBJ2-2; TRBD1, as called in the table, went unchecked against the DNA. TRBV1 is recorded as a pseudogene. CDR3 length equals 16 residues. The CDR3 reads CTSSQDWQVNTGELFF. As DNA, the CDR3 is TGCACCAGCAGCCAAGATTGGCAGGTTAACACCGGGGAGCTGTTTTTT.

The rearrangement joins TRBV6-2 or TRBV6-3 to TRBJ2-1; no definite D call. Germline assignment: CDR1 MNHEY and CDR2 SVGEGT. Trimming took 4 bases from V and 0 from J, leaving 4 bases between them. The CDR3 spans 13 residues. CDR3 DNA: TGTGCCAGCAGTTTGAGCTCCTACAATGAGCAGTTCTTC. This gives the protein CASSLSSYNEQFF.

This clone has more than one count but fewer than ten. V gene TRBV19 combines with J gene TRBJ1-1, with a weak D call TRBD1 (5 bases). Between the trimmed V and J ends, which lost 3 bases and 5 bases, there was a span of 13 bases. Per the germline V gene, CDR1 is LNHDA and CDR2 is SQIVND (reference sequence). The CDR3 consists of 14 residues. This CDR3 reads CASSIRGVGTEAFF. The CDR3 DNA is TGTGCCAGTAGTATTCGGGGGGTCGGTACTGAAGCTTTCTTT.

This rearrangement joins TRBV27 to TRBJ1-5, with 7 bases fitting TRBD1. The germline V gene encodes CDR1 MNHEY and CDR2 SMNVEV (reference sequence). The CDR3 is made up of 14 amino acids. Trimming cost V 5 bases and J 0 bases; bases outside gene matches: 1. The CDR3 sequence: CASSRDSSNQPQHF. The DNA of the CDR3 is TGTGCCAGCAGTCGGGACAGTAGCAATCAGCCCCAGCATTTT.

The rearrangement links TRBV6-1 to TRBJ1-1, with TRBD1 matching over 7 bases. CDR1 MNHNS and CDR2 SASEGT come from the germline V gene. There are 16 residues in the CDR3. V shed 1 base and J 4 bases; nucleotides not matched to a gene: 9. CDR3 DNA: TGTGCCAGCAGTGAAGTGGGTTACAGGGGTGGCACTGAAGCTTTCTTT. Translation: CASSEVGYRGGTEAFF.

This rearrangement joins TRBV24-1 to TRBJ1-5; D uncertain. Trimming pared 2 bases from V and 5 bases from J, leaving 12 bases between. This CDR3 has 15 amino acids. CDR1 is KGHDR, CDR2 SFDVKD, per germline. The CDR3 region has the DNA TGTGCCACCAGTGATTCGACAAGGAGGTATCAGCCCCAGCATTTT. Translated: CATSDSTRRYQPQHF.

The gene calls are TRBV18 and TRBJ1-6; 8 bases fit TRBD1. The CDR3 runs to 14 residues. Looked up from germline, CDR1 is KGHSH and CDR2 is LQKENI. The ends lost 6 bases at V and 9 bases at J; junction bases unmatched: 7. CDR3 residues: CASSPGQAASPLHF. DNA for the CDR3: TGTGCCAGCTCCCCGGGACAGGCAGCTTCACCCCTCCACTTT.

The sample holds one count of this clone. In DNA form, the CDR3 reads TGTGCCAGCAGCTTAGGAGGTGGGGGGGCCTCCTACGAGCAGTACTTC. It codes for CASSLGGGGASYEQYF. This chain uses TRBV7-2 with TRBJ2-7; D perhaps matches TRBD2 (7 bases). Germline lookup yields CDR1 SGHTA and CDR2 FQGNSA. The V end lost 1 base, the J end lost 0 bases, and 13 bases lay between the germline ends. This CDR3 contains 16 residues. The full variable domain, with the rest looked up from reference TRBV7-2 and TRBJ2-7, is GAGVSQSPSNKVTEKGKDVELRCDPISGHTALYWYRQSLGQGLEFLIYFQGNSAPDKSGLPSDRFSAERTGGSVSTLTIQRTQQEDSAVYLCASSLGGGGASYEQYFGPGTRLTVT.